This TCR beta chain was observed in a study of tumor-infiltrating lymphocytes in localized non-small cell lung cancer. Germline V gene lookup returns CDR1 SGHAT and CDR2 FQNNGV. The CDR3 extends over 15 amino acids. Trimming took 5 bases from V and 0 from J; bases not matched to a gene: 7. Sequenced by immunoSEQ multiplex PCR; TCRdb stores in-frame clones only, minus some. The sample lists about 9,700 clones; more than 75% were seen once. The rearrangement joins TRBV11-2 to TRBJ2-7, with 7 bases fitting TRBD1. Material for sequencing was lung tumor tissue. The source is a human donor with non-small cell lung cancer. The CDR3 here is CASSADRTSSYEQYF. Written as DNA, the CDR3 is TGTGCCAGCAGCGCGGACAGGACCAGCTCCTACGAGCAGTACTTC.